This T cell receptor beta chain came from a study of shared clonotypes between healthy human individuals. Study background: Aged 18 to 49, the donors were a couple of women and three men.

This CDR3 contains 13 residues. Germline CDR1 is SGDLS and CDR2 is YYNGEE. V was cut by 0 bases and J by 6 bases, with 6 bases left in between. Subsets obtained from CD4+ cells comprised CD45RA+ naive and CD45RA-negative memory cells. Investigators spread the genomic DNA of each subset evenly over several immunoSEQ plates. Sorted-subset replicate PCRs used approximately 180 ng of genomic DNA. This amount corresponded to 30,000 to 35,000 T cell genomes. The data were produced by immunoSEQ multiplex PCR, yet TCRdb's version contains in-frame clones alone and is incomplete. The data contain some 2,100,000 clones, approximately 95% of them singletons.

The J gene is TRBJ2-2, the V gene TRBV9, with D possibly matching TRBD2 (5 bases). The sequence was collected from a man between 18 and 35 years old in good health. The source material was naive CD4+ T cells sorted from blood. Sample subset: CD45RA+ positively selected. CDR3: CASSVEAAGELFF. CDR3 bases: TGTGCCAGCAGCGTAGAAGCGGCCGGGGAGCTGTTTTTT.